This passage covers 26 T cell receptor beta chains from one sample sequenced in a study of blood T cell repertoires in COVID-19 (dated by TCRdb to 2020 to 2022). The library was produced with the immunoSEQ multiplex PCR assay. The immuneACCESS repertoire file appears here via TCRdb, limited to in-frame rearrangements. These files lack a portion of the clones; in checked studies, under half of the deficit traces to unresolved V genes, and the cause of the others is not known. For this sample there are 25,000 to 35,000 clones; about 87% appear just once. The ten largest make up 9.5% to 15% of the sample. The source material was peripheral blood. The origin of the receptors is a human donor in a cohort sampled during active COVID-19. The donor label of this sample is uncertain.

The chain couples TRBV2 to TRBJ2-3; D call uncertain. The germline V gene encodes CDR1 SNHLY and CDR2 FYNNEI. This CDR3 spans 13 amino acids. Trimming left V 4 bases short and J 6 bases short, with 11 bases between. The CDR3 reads CASSGQDGDTQYF. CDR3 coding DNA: TGTGCCAGCAGTGGTCAGGATGGTGATACGCAGTATTTT. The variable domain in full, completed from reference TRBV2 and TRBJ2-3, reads EPEVTQTPSHQVTQMGQEVILRCVPISNHLYFYWYRQILGQKVEFLVSFYNNEISEKSEIFDDQFSVERPDGSNFTLKIRSTKLEDSAMYFCASSGQDGDTQYFGPGTRLTVL.

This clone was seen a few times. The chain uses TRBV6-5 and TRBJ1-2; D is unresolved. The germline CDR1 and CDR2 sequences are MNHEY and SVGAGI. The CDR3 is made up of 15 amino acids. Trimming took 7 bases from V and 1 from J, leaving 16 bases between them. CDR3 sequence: CASNPPVRLNYGYTF. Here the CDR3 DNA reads TGTGCCAGCAATCCCCCGGTTCGTCTTAACTATGGCTACACCTTC.

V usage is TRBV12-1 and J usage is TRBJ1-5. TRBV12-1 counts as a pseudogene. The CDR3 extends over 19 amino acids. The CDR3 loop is CASSSPSILRKSGNQPQHF. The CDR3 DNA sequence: TGTGCCAGCAGCTCACCGAGCATTTTGCGGAAGTCGGGCAATCAGCCCCAGCATTTT.

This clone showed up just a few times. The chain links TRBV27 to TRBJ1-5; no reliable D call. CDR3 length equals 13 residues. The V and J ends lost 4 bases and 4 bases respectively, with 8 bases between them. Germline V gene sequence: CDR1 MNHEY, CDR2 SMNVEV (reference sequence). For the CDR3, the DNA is TGTGCCAGCAGTTCTCGGGAGAATCAGCCCCAGCATTTT. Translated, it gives CASSSRENQPQHF.

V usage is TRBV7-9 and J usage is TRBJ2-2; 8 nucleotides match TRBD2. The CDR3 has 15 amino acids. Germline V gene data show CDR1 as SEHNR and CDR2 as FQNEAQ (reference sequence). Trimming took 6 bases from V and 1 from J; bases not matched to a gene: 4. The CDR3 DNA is TGTGCCAGCAGTTCAGCGGGGGAGAACACCGGGGAGCTGTTTTTT. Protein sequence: CASSSAGENTGELFF.

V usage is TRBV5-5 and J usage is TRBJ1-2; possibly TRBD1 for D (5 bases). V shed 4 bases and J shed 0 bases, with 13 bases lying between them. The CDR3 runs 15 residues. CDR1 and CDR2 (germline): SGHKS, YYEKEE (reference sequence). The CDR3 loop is CASSGASSPNYGYTF. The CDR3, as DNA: TGTGCCAGCAGCGGGGCGTCCAGCCCTAACTATGGCTACACCTTC.

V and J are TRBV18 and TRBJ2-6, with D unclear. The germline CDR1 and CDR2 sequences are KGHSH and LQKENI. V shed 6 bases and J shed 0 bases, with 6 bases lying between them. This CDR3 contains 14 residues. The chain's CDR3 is CASSRDSGANVLTF. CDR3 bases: TGTGCCAGCTCCCGCGACTCTGGGGCCAACGTCCTGACTTTC.

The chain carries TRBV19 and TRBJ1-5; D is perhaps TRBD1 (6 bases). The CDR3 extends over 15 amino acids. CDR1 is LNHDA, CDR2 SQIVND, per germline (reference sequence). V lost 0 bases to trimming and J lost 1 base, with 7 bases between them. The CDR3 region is CASSIERGSNQPQHF. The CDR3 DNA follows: TGTGCCAGTAGTATAGAGAGGGGGAGCAATCAGCCCCAGCATTTT.

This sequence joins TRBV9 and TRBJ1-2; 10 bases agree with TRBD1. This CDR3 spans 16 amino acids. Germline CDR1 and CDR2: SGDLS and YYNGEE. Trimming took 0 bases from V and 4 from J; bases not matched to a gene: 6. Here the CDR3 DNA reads TGTGCCAGCAGCGTAGACCCGGGACAGGGGACCTATGGCTACACCTTC. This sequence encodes CASSVDPGQGTYGYTF.

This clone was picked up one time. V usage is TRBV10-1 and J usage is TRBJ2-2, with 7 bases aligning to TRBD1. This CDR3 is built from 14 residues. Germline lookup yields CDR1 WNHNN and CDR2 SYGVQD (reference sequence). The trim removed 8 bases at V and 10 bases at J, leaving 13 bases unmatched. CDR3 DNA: TGCGCCAGCGGGCCCGGGACAGAGTCCTCGGAGCTGTTTTTT. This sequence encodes CASGPGTESSELFF.

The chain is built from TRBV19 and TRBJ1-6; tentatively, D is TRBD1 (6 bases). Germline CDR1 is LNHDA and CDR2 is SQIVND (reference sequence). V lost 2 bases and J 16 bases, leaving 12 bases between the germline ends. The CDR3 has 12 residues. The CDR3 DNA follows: TGTGCCAGTAGTATATACCCGGGACAACTCCACTTT. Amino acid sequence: CASSIYPGQLHF.

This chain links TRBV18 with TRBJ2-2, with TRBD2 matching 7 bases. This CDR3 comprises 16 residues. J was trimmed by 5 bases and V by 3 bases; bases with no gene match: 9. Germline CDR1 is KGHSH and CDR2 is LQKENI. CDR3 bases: TGTGCCAGCTCACCTTACAGGCCCGGGAGGACCGGGGAGCTGTTTTTT. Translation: CASSPYRPGRTGELFF.

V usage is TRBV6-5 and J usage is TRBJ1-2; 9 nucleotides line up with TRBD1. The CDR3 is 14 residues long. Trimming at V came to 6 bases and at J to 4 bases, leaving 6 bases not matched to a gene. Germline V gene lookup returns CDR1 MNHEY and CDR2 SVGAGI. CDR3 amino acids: CASSGQGNFYGYTF. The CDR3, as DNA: TGTGCCAGCAGCGGACAGGGGAATTTCTATGGCTACACCTTC.

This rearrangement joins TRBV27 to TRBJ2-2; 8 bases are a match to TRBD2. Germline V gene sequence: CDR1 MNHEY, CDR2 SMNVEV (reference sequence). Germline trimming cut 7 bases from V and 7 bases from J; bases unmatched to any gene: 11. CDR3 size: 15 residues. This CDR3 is CASTPGGRWGGELFF. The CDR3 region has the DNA TGTGCCAGCACCCCCGGCGGGAGGTGGGGCGGGGAGCTGTTTTTT.

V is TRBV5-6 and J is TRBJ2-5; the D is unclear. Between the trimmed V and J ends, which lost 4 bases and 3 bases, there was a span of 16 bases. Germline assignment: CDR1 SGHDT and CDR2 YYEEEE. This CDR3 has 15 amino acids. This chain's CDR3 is CASSPQRAREETQYF. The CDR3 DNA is TGTGCCAGCAGCCCGCAGCGAGCTCGGGAAGAGACCCAGTACTTC.

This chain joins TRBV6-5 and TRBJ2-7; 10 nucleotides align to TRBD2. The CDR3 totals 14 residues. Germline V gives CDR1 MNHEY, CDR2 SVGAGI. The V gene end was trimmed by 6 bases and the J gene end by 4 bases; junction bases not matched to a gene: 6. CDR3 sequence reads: CASSASGREYEQYF. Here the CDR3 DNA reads TGTGCCAGCAGCGCTAGCGGGAGAGAATACGAGCAGTACTTC.

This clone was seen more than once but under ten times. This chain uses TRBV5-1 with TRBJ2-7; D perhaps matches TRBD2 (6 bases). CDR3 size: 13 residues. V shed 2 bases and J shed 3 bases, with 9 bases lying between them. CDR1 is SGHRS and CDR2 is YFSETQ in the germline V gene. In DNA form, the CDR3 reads TGCGCCAGCAGCTTCGAGGGAGGCTACGAGCAGTACTTC. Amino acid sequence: CASSFEGGYEQYF. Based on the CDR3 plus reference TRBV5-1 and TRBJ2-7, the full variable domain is KAGVTQTPRYLIKTRGQQVTLSCSPISGHRSVSWYQQTPGQGLQFLFEYFSETQRNKGNFPGRFSGRQFSNSRSEMNVSTLELGDSALYLCASSFEGGYEQYFGPGTRLTVT.

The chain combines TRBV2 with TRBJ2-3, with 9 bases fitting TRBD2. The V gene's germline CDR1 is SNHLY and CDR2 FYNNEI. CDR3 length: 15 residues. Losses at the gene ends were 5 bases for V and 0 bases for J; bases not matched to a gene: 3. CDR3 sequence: CASSLAGPSTDTQYF. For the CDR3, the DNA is TGTGCCAGCAGTCTAGCGGGACCTAGCACAGATACGCAGTATTTT.

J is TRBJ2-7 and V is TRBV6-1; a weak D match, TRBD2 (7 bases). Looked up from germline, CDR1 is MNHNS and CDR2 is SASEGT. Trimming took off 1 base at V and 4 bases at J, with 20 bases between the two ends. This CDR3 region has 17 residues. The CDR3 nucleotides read TGTGCCAGCAGTGAAGGTTCTGGGGGGGGCCTGAATTACGAGCAGTACTTC. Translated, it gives CASSEGSGGGLNYEQYF.

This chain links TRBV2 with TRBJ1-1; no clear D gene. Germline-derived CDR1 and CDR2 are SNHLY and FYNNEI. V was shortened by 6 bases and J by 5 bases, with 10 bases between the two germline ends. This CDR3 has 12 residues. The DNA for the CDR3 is TGTGCCAGCAGAGACCCGGGTACTGAAGCTTTCTTT. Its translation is CASRDPGTEAFF.

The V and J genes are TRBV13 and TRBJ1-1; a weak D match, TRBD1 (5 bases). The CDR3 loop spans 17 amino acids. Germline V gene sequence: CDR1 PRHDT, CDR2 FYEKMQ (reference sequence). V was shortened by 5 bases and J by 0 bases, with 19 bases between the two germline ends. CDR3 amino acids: CASSNDQGHYMNTEAFF. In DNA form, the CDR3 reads TGTGCCAGCAGCAACGACCAGGGCCACTACATGAACACTGAAGCTTTCTTT.

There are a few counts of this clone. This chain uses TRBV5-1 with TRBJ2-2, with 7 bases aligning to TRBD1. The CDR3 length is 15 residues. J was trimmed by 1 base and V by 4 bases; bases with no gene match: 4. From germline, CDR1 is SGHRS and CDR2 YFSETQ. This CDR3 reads CASSARDRNTGELFF. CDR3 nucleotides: TGCGCCAGCAGCGCCCGGGACAGGAACACCGGGGAGCTGTTTTTT.

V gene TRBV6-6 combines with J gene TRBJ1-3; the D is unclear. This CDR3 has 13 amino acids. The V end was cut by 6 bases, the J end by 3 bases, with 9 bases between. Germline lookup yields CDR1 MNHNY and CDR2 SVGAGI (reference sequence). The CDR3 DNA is TGTGCCAGCAGATCGACTCTTGGAAACACCATATATTTT. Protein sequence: CASRSTLGNTIYF.

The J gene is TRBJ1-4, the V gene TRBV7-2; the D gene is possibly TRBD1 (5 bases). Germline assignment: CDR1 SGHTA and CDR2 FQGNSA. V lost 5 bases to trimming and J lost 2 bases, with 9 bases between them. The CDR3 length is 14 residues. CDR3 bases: TGTGCCAGCAGCGGGGGGGGGACTAATGAAAAACTGTTTTTT. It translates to CASSGGGTNEKLFF.

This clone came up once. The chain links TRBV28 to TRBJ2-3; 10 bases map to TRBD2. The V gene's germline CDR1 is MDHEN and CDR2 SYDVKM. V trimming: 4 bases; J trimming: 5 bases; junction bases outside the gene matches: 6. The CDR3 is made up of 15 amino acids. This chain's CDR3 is CASSSSGRAEDTQYF. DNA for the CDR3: TGTGCCAGCAGTTCAAGCGGGAGGGCCGAAGATACGCAGTATTTT.

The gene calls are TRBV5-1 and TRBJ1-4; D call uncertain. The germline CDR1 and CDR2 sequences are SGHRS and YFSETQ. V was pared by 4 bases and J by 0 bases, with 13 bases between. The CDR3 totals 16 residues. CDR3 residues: CASSPRWSSTNEKLFF. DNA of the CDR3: TGCGCCAGCAGCCCACGATGGAGTTCAACTAATGAAAAACTGTTTTTT.